This T cell receptor (beta chain) derives from a study of T cells after somatic rescue of genetic block. TCRdb keeps only in-frame clones here, not all; method: immunoSEQ multiplex PCR. The repertoire holds over 10,000 clones, with less than 80% as singletons. The CDR3 runs to 14 residues. With 4 bases removed from V and 10 bases from J, the gap between germline ends came to 17 bases. Germline CDR1 MDHEN, CDR2 SYDVKM. Material: peripheral blood mononuclear cells (PBMCs). The chain recombines TRBV28 with TRBJ1-5, with D possibly matching TRBD1 (6 bases). This TCR was recovered from a boy aged 5-17 years. CDR3 DNA: TGTGCCAGCAGTTATCAGGGGCTCCTCAGCCCCCAGCATTTT. Protein: CASSYQGLLSPQHF.